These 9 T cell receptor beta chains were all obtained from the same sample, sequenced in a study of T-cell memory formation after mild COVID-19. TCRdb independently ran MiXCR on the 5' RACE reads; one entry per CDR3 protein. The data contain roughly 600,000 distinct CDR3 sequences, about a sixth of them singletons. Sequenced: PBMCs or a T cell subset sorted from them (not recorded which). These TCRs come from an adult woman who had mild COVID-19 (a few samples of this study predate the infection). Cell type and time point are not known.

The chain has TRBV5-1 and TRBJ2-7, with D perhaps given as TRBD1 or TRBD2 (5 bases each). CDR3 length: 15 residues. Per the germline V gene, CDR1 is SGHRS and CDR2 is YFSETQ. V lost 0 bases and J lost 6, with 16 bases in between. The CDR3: CASSLGPTAGAEQYF. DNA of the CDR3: TGCGCCAGCAGCTTGGGACCGACAGCCGGGGCCGAGCAGTACTTC.

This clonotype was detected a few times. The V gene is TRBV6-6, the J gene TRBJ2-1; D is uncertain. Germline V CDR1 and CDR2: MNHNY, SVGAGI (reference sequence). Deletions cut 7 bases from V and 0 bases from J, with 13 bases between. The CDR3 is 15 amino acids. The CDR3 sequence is CASNSRRSSYNEQFF. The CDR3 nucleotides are TGTGCCAGCAACTCAAGGCGAAGCTCCTACAATGAGCAGTTCTTC.

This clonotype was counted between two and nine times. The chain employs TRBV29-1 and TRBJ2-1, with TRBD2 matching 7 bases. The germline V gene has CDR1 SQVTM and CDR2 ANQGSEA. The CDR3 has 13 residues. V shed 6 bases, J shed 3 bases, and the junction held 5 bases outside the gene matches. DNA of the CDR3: TGCAGCGTGGCGCTAGCGGACTACAATGAGCAGTTCTTC. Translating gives CSVALADYNEQFF.

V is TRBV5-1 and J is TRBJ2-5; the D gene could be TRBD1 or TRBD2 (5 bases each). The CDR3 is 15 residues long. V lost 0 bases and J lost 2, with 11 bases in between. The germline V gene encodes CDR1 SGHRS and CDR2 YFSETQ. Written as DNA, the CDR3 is TGCGCCAGCAGCTTGGGGGTCTGGGGGCAAGAGACCCAGTACTTC. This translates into CASSLGVWGQETQYF.

CDR3 bases: TGTGCCAGCAGTGAGAGGCTAGCGGGGGGGCCGGGCACCGGGGAGCTGTTTTTT. Translated: CASSERLAGGPGTGELFF. The rearrangement links TRBV2 to TRBJ2-2; 12 bases match TRBD2. Germline CDR1 reads SNHLY; CDR2 reads FYNNEI. V lost 3 bases to trimming and J lost 4 bases; unmatched junction nucleotides: 9. This CDR3 contains 18 residues.

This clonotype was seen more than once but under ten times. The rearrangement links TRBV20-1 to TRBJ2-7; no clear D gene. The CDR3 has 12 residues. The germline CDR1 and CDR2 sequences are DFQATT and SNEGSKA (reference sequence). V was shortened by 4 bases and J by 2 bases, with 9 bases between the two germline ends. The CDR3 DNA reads TGCAGTGCTATAGGGCTAACCTACGAGCAGTACTTC. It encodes CSAIGLTYEQYF.

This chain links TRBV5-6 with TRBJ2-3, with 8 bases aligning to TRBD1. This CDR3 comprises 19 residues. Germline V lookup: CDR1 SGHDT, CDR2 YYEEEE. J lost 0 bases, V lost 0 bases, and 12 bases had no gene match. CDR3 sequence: CASSLVSGTGFSSTDTQYF. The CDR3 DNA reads TGTGCCAGCAGCTTGGTATCCGGGACAGGTTTTTCTAGCACAGATACGCAGTATTTT.

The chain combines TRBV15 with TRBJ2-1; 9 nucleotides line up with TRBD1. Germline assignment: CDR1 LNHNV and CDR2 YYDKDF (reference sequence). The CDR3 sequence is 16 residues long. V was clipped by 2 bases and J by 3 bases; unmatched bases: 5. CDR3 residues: CATSRPWDRDYNEQFF. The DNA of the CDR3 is TGTGCCACCAGCAGACCGTGGGACAGGGACTACAATGAGCAGTTCTTC.

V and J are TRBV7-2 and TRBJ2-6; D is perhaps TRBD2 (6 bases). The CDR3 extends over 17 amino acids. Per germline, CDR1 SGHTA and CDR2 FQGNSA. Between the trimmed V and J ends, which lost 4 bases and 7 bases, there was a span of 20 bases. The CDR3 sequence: CASSSSPGESIANVLTF. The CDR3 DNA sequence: TGTGCCAGCAGCTCGTCGCCGGGGGAGAGTATCGCCAACGTCCTGACTTTC.